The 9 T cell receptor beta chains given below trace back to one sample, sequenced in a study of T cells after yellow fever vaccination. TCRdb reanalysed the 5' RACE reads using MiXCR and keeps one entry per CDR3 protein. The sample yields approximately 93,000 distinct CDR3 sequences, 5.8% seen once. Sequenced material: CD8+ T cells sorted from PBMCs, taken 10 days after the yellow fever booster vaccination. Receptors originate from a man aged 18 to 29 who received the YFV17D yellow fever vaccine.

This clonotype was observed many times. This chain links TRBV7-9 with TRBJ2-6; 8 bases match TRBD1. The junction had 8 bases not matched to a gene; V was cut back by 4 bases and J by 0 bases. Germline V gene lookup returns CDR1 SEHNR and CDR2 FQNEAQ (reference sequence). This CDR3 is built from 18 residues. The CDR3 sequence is CASSYRDRSSSGANVLTF. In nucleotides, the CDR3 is TGTGCCAGCAGCTATAGGGACAGGTCCAGCTCTGGGGCCAACGTCCTGACTTTC.

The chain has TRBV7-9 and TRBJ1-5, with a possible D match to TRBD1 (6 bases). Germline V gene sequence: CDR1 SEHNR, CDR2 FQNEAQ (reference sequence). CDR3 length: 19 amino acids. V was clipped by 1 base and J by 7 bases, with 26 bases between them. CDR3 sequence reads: CASSLVPAGGGKDPQPQHF. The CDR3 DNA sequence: TGTGCCAGCAGCTTAGTTCCCGCGGGGGGCGGAAAGGACCCGCAGCCCCAGCATTTT. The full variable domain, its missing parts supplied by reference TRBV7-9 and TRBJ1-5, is DTGVSQNPRHKITKRGQNVTFRCDPISEHNRLYWYRQTLGQGPEFLTYFQNEAQLEKSRLLSDRFSAERPKGSFSTLEIQRTEQGDSAMYLCASSLVPAGGGKDPQPQHFGDGTRLSIL.

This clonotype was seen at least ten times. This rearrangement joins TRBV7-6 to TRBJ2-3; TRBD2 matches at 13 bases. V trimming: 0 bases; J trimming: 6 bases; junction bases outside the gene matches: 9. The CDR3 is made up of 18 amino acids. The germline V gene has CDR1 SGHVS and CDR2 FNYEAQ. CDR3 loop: CASSLAPPLAGGPDTQYF. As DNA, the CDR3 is TGTGCCAGCAGCTTAGCGCCCCCACTAGCGGGGGGGCCGGATACGCAGTATTTT.

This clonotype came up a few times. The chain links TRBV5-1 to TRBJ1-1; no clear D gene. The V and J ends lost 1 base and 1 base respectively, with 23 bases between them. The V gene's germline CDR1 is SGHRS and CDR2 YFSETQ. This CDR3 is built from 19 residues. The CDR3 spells CASSLLIDWTSRRNTEAFF. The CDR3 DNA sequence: TGCGCCAGCAGCTTGTTAATCGACTGGACCTCTCGGAGGAACACTGAAGCTTTCTTT.

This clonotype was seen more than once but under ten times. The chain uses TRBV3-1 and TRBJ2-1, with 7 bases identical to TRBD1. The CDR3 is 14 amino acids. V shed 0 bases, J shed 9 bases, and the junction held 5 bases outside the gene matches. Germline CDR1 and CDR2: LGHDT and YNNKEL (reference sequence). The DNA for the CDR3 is TGTGCCAGCAGCCAAGATCAGGGGGATAGTGAGCAGTTCTTC. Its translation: CASSQDQGDSEQFF.

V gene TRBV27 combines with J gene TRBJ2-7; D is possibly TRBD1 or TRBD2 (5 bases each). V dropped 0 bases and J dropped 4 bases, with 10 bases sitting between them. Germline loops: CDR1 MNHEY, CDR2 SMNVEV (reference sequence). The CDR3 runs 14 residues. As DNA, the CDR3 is TGTGCCAGCAGTTTATCGGAATGGGGGTACGAGCAGTACTTC. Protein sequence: CASSLSEWGYEQYF.

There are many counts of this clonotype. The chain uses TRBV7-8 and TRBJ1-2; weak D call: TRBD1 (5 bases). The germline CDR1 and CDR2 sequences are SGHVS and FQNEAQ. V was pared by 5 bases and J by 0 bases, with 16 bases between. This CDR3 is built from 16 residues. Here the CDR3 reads CASSGQSLPSNYGYTF. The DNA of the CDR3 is TGTGCCAGCAGCGGACAAAGCCTGCCGTCTAACTATGGCTACACCTTC.

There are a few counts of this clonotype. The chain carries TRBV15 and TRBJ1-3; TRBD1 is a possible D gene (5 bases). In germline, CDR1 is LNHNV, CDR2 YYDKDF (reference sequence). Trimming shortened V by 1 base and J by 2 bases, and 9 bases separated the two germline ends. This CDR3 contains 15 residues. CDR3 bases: TGTGCCACCAGCAGAGCTCAGGGCGCTGGAAACACCATATATTTT. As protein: CATSRAQGAGNTIYF.

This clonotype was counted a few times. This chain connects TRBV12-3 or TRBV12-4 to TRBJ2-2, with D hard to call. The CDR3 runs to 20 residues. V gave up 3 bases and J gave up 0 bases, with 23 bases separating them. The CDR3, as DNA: TGTGCCAGCAGTTTTAGGTTGCTGGACCGAGTTCCCGCGAACACCGGGGAGCTGTTTTTT. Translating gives CASSFRLLDRVPANTGELFF.